The rows below give T cell receptor beta chains drawn from one sample of a study of blood T cell repertoires in COVID-19. The data were produced by immunoSEQ multiplex PCR, yet TCRdb's version contains in-frame clones alone and is incomplete. The data contain 150,000 to 200,000 clones, approximately 87% of them singletons. The sequencing input was peripheral blood. The origin of the receptors is a woman aged 18-35 years who had recovered from COVID-19. CDR3s include the opening cysteine and the closing phenylalanine or tryptophan. Fields, in order: CDR3 DNA, CDR3 protein, V gene, clone size, CDR3 length, D gene, J gene. D genes are given only for firm matches. Size tells how often a clone was seen (once, few, many) or the class of an expanded clone, and some rows leave it out.

CDR3 DNA: TGTGCCAGCAGAGGAGGTTACTATGGCTACACCTTC
CDR3 protein: CASRGGYYGYTF
V gene: TRBV27
clone size: .
CDR3 length: 12
D gene: .
J gene: TRBJ1-2

CDR3 DNA: TGTGCCAGCAGCTTAGCACGGGACTATAATTCACCCCTCCACTTT
CDR3 protein: CASSLARDYNSPLHF
V gene: TRBV11-2
clone size: few
CDR3 length: 15
D gene: .
J gene: TRBJ1-6

CDR3 DNA: TGCGCCAGCAGCCATATGATAGCGGGGCATATCTACGAGCAGTACTTC
CDR3 protein: CASSHMIAGHIYEQYF
V gene: TRBV4-1
clone size: few
CDR3 length: 16
D gene: TRBD2
J gene: TRBJ2-7

CDR3 DNA: TGCGCCAGCAGCCAAGCTCCGGGTCTTTGGGGCTACACCTTC
CDR3 protein: CASSQAPGLWGYTF
V gene: TRBV4-3
clone size: .
CDR3 length: 14
D gene: .
J gene: TRBJ1-2

CDR3 DNA: TGCGCCAGCAGCCAAGAACCCTCTTCTAGCGGGGAGAACACCGGGGAGCTGTTTTTT
CDR3 protein: CASSQEPSSSGENTGELFF
V gene: TRBV4-3
clone size: once
CDR3 length: 19
D gene: TRBD2
J gene: TRBJ2-2

CDR3 DNA: TGTGCCAGCAGCCAAGCGGGGACTAGCGGGGACAATGAGCAGTTCTTC
CDR3 protein: CASSQAGTSGDNEQFF
V gene: TRBV3-1/TRBV3-2
clone size: .
CDR3 length: 16
D gene: TRBD2
J gene: TRBJ2-1

CDR3 DNA: TGCGCCAGCAGCGCATCTATGGGACTAGCGGGAGTGTCCAAAAACATTCAGTACTTC
CDR3 protein: CASSASMGLAGVSKNIQYF
V gene: TRBV5-1
clone size: .
CDR3 length: 19
D gene: TRBD2
J gene: TRBJ2-4

CDR3 DNA: TGTGCCAGCAGTGAAGCGTTGGGCAGATCAGAAGCTTTCTTT
CDR3 protein: CASSEALGRSEAFF
V gene: TRBV6-1
clone size: .
CDR3 length: 14
D gene: .
J gene: TRBJ1-1

CDR3 DNA: TGTGCCAGCAGTACTACTGGGGCCAACGTCCTGACTTTC
CDR3 protein: CASSTTGANVLTF
V gene: TRBV12-3/TRBV12-4
clone size: .
CDR3 length: 13
D gene: .
J gene: TRBJ2-6

CDR3 DNA: TGTGCCAGCAGTTACTCCGACTTTTATAGCAATCAGCCCCAGCATTTT
CDR3 protein: CASSYSDFYSNQPQHF
V gene: TRBV6-6
clone size: .
CDR3 length: 16
D gene: .
J gene: TRBJ1-5

CDR3 DNA: TGTGCCAGCAGCTTGGGGGGACAGGGAGCCAACGTCCTGACTTTC
CDR3 protein: CASSLGGQGANVLTF
V gene: TRBV11-3
clone size: .
CDR3 length: 15
D gene: TRBD1
J gene: TRBJ2-6

CDR3 DNA: TGTGCCAGCAGCTCAGGACAGTCTTACTATGGCTACACCTTC
CDR3 protein: CASSSGQSYYGYTF
V gene: TRBV7-2
clone size: .
CDR3 length: 14
D gene: .
J gene: TRBJ1-2

CDR3 DNA: TGTGCCAGCAGTCCGCACAGGGTTTCCCTTAATAGCAATCAGCCCCAGCATTTT
CDR3 protein: CASSPHRVSLNSNQPQHF
V gene: TRBV6-2/TRBV6-3
clone size: .
CDR3 length: 18
D gene: .
J gene: TRBJ1-5

CDR3 DNA: TGTGCCAGCAGGAAGGGACAGGGGCTCACCGGGGAGCTGTTTTTT
CDR3 protein: CASRKGQGLTGELFF
V gene: TRBV2
clone size: once
CDR3 length: 15
D gene: TRBD1
J gene: TRBJ2-2

CDR3 DNA: TGCGCCAGCAGCTTGGTGGTAGCGGGTAATGAGCAGTTCTTC
CDR3 protein: CASSLVVAGNEQFF
V gene: TRBV5-1
clone size: .
CDR3 length: 14
D gene: TRBD2
J gene: TRBJ2-1

CDR3 DNA: TGTGCCAGCAGTTTAAATAGGAGAAATAGCAATCAGCCCCAGCATTTT
CDR3 protein: CASSLNRRNSNQPQHF
V gene: TRBV27
clone size: .
CDR3 length: 16
D gene: .
J gene: TRBJ1-5

CDR3 DNA: TGTGCCAGCAGTTCCCGACTAGCGGGAGGGCCTATTGAGCAGTTCTTC
CDR3 protein: CASSSRLAGGPIEQFF
V gene: TRBV6-5
clone size: .
CDR3 length: 16
D gene: TRBD2
J gene: TRBJ2-1

CDR3 DNA: TGCGCCAGCAGCTTGGCCCTAGATACGCAGTATTTT
CDR3 protein: CASSLALDTQYF
V gene: TRBV5-1
clone size: .
CDR3 length: 12
D gene: .
J gene: TRBJ2-3

CDR3 DNA: TGTGCCATCAAGGATACAGGGGGGATCTATGGCTACACCTTC
CDR3 protein: CAIKDTGGIYGYTF
V gene: TRBV10-3
clone size: .
CDR3 length: 14
D gene: TRBD1
J gene: TRBJ1-2

CDR3 DNA: TGCGCCAGCAGCCAAGTTACCGAGGGCACCGGGGAGCTGTTTTTT
CDR3 protein: CASSQVTEGTGELFF
V gene: TRBV4-1
clone size: .
CDR3 length: 15
D gene: .
J gene: TRBJ2-2

CDR3 DNA: TGTGCCAGCAGCACTACCGGGACAGGGGTGGCCCAGTACTTC
CDR3 protein: CASSTTGTGVAQYF
V gene: TRBV7-6
clone size: .
CDR3 length: 14
D gene: TRBD1
J gene: TRBJ2-5

CDR3 DNA: TGTGCCAGCAGCCCCGGGTTTGGAACTAATGAAAAACTGTTTTTT
CDR3 protein: CASSPGFGTNEKLFF
V gene: TRBV7-6
clone size: .
CDR3 length: 15
D gene: .
J gene: TRBJ1-4

CDR3 DNA: TGTGCCAGCAGCTTAGGTATTTGGGGGGGCGAAGCTTTCTTT
CDR3 protein: CASSLGIWGGEAFF
V gene: TRBV7-8
clone size: .
CDR3 length: 14
D gene: .
J gene: TRBJ1-1

CDR3 DNA: TGTGCCAGCAGCTTAGTGGGGGCACGCTCTGGAAACACCATATATTTT
CDR3 protein: CASSLVGARSGNTIYF
V gene: TRBV7-9
clone size: .
CDR3 length: 16
D gene: .
J gene: TRBJ1-3

CDR3 DNA: TGTGCCAGCAGCGTAGGGATTTCAATGGGGCAGGCAGAAAAACTGTTTTTT
CDR3 protein: CASSVGISMGQAEKLFF
V gene: TRBV9
clone size: .
CDR3 length: 17
D gene: .
J gene: TRBJ1-4

CDR3 DNA: TGCGCCAGCAGCCAAGACATGGCGGGCTACGAGCAGTACTTC
CDR3 protein: CASSQDMAGYEQYF
V gene: TRBV4-1
clone size: .
CDR3 length: 14
D gene: .
J gene: TRBJ2-7

CDR3 DNA: TGTGCCAGCATCAGAGAGAGGGCGGGTAACTATGGCTACACCTTC
CDR3 protein: CASIRERAGNYGYTF
V gene: TRBV2
clone size: .
CDR3 length: 15
D gene: .
J gene: TRBJ1-2

CDR3 DNA: TGTGCCAGCAGCGAGAGACAGGGTTATCGCCTTTCTGGGGCCAACGTCCTGACTTTC
CDR3 protein: CASSERQGYRLSGANVLTF
V gene: TRBV7-2
clone size: .
CDR3 length: 19
D gene: TRBD1
J gene: TRBJ2-6

CDR3 DNA: TGCGCCAGCAGCGCCGGGACTGTTAACACTGAAGCTTTCTTT
CDR3 protein: CASSAGTVNTEAFF
V gene: TRBV5-1
clone size: .
CDR3 length: 14
D gene: .
J gene: TRBJ1-1

CDR3 DNA: TGTGCCAGCAGCATCGACAGGGGCTCGGGCTACGAGCAGTACTTC
CDR3 protein: CASSIDRGSGYEQYF
V gene: TRBV7-2
clone size: .
CDR3 length: 15
D gene: TRBD1
J gene: TRBJ2-7

CDR3 DNA: TGCGCCAGCAGCCCATGGGTGGGCATAGACAATCAGCCCCAGCATTTT
CDR3 protein: CASSPWVGIDNQPQHF
V gene: TRBV4-1
clone size: .
CDR3 length: 16
D gene: .
J gene: TRBJ1-5

CDR3 DNA: TGTGCCAGCAGCTTCTCCCGGGACAGTGAAAGCTTCTCCTACAATGAGCAGTTCTTC
CDR3 protein: CASSFSRDSESFSYNEQFF
V gene: TRBV7-2
clone size: .
CDR3 length: 19
D gene: TRBD1
J gene: TRBJ2-1

CDR3 DNA: TGTGCCAGCAGCACGCTAGGGGGTAATGGCTACACCTTC
CDR3 protein: CASSTLGGNGYTF
V gene: TRBV7-9
clone size: .
CDR3 length: 13
D gene: .
J gene: TRBJ1-2

CDR3 DNA: TGTGCCAGCACGCAGGGGAGCTCCTACAATGAGCAGTTCTTC
CDR3 protein: CASTQGSSYNEQFF
V gene: TRBV25-1
clone size: .
CDR3 length: 14
D gene: .
J gene: TRBJ2-1

CDR3 DNA: TGTGCCAGCAGCTTTAGCGCGAACACCGGGGAGCTGTTTTTT
CDR3 protein: CASSFSANTGELFF
V gene: TRBV5-6
clone size: .
CDR3 length: 14
D gene: .
J gene: TRBJ2-2

CDR3 DNA: TGTGCCAGCAGCGTAGGGACAGGGATCTCCTACGAGCAGTACTTC
CDR3 protein: CASSVGTGISYEQYF
V gene: TRBV9
clone size: once
CDR3 length: 15
D gene: TRBD1
J gene: TRBJ2-7

CDR3 DNA: TGTGCCAGTAGTATCGACATTAGCTCCTACAATGAGCAGTTCTTC
CDR3 protein: CASSIDISSYNEQFF
V gene: TRBV19
clone size: .
CDR3 length: 15
D gene: .
J gene: TRBJ2-1

CDR3 DNA: TGTGCCAGCTCACGGGAGGGGAACACTGAAGCTTTCTTT
CDR3 protein: CASSREGNTEAFF
V gene: TRBV18
clone size: .
CDR3 length: 13
D gene: .
J gene: TRBJ1-1

CDR3 DNA: TGTGCCAGCAGCCCCGGACACATAAATCAGCCCCAGCATTTT
CDR3 protein: CASSPGHINQPQHF
V gene: TRBV6-5
clone size: .
CDR3 length: 14
D gene: .
J gene: TRBJ1-5

CDR3 DNA: TGTGCCAGCAGCGTCGGTTTGATGTCCGGGTATGAAAAACTGTTTTTT
CDR3 protein: CASSVGLMSGYEKLFF
V gene: TRBV5-5
clone size: .
CDR3 length: 16
D gene: .
J gene: TRBJ1-4

CDR3 DNA: TGTGCCAGCACTGGACAGGGTATGAACACTGAAGCTTTCTTT
CDR3 protein: CASTGQGMNTEAFF
V gene: TRBV2
clone size: .
CDR3 length: 14
D gene: TRBD1
J gene: TRBJ1-1

CDR3 DNA: TGTGCCAGCAGTTTAGTTTATAGCAATCAGCCCCAGCATTTT
CDR3 protein: CASSLVYSNQPQHF
V gene: TRBV27
clone size: .
CDR3 length: 14
D gene: .
J gene: TRBJ1-5

CDR3 DNA: TGTGCCAGCAGCGTCCGACAGGGTGGGGGCACAGATACGCAGTATTTT
CDR3 protein: CASSVRQGGGTDTQYF
V gene: TRBV9
clone size: .
CDR3 length: 16
D gene: TRBD1
J gene: TRBJ2-3

CDR3 DNA: TGTGCCAGCAGCTCTCAAGCGTCACGCTGGTTCTTC
CDR3 protein: CASSSQASRWFF
V gene: TRBV3-1/TRBV3-2
clone size: .
CDR3 length: 12
D gene: .
J gene: TRBJ2-1